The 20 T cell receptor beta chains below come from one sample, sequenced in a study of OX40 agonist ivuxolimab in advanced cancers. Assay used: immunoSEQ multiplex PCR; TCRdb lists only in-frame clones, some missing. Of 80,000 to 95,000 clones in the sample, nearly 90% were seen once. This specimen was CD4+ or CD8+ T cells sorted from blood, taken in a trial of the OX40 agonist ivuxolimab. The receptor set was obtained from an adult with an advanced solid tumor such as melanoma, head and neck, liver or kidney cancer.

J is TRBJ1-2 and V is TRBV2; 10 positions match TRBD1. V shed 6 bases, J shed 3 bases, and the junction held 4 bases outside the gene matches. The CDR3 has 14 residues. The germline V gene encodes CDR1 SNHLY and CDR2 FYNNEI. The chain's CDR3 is CASRRQGADYGYTF. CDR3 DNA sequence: TGTGCCAGCAGACGACAGGGGGCAGACTATGGCTACACCTTC.

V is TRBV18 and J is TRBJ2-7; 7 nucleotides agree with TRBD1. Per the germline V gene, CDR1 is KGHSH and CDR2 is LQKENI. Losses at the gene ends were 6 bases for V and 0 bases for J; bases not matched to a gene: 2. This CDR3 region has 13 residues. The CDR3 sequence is CASSRQGSYEQYF. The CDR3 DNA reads TGTGCCAGCTCCCGACAGGGCTCCTACGAGCAGTACTTC. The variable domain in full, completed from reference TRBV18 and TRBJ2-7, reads NAGVMQNPRHLVRRRGQEARLRCSPMKGHSHVYWYRQLPEEGLKFMVYLQKENIIDESGMPKERFSAEFPKEGPSILRIQQVVRGDSAAYFCASSRQGSYEQYFGPGTRLTVT.

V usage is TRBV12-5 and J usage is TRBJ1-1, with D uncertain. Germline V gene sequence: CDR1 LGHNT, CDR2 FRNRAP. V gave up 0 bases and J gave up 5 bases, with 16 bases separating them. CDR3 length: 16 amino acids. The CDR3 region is CASGLVNRREGTEAFF. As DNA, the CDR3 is TGTGCTAGTGGTTTGGTAAATAGGAGGGAAGGGACTGAAGCTTTCTTT. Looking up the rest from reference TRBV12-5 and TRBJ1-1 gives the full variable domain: DARVTQTPRHKVTEMGQEVTMRCQPILGHNTVFWYRQTMMQGLELLAYFRNRAPLDDSGMPKDRFSAEMPDATLATLKIQPSEPRDSAVYFCASGLVNRREGTEAFFGQGTRLTVV.

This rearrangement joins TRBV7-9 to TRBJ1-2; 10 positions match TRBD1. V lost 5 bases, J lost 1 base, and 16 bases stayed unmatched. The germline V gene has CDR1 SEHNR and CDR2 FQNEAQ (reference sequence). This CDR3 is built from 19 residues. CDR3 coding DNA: TGTGCCAGCAGCCCCTCCCGCTGGGACAGGGGTCGAAGTAACTATGGCTACACCTTC. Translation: CASSPSRWDRGRSNYGYTF.

The CDR3 spells CASSPEDRGNEQFF. CDR3 in DNA: TGTGCCAGCAGCCCAGAAGACAGGGGCAATGAGCAGTTCTTC. The rearrangement links TRBV21-1 to TRBJ2-1; the D call in the table, TRBD1, was not verified against the DNA. TRBV21-1 is assigned pseudogene status. This CDR3 region has 14 residues.

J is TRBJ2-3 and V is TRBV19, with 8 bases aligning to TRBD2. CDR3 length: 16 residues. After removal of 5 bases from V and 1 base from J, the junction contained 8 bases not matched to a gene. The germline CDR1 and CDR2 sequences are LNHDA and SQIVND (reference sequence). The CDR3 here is CASSLTRGGGTDTQYF. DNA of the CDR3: TGTGCCAGTAGTCTAACACGGGGGGGCGGCACAGATACGCAGTATTTT.

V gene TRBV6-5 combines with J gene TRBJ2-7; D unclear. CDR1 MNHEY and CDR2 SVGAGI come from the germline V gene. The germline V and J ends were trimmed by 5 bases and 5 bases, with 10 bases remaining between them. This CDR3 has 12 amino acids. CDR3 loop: CASSRPNDEQYF. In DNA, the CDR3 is TGTGCCAGCAGTAGGCCCAACGACGAGCAGTACTTC.

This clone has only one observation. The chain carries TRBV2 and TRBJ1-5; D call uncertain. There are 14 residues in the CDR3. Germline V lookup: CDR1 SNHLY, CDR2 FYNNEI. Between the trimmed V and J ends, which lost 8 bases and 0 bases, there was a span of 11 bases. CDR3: CASGQLYSNQPQHF. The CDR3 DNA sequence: TGTGCCAGCGGGCAGCTGTATAGCAATCAGCCCCAGCATTTT.

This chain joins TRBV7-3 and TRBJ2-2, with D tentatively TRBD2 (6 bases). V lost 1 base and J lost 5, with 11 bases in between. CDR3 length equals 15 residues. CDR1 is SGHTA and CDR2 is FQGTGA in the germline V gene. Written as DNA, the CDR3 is TGTGCCAGCAGCTTAAGCGGGACTGGGACCGGGGAGCTGTTTTTT. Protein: CASSLSGTGTGELFF.

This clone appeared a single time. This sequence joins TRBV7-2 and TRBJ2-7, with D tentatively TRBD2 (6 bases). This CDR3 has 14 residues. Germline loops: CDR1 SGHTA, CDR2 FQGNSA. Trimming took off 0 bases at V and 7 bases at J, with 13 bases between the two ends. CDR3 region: CASSLAAGPSEQYF. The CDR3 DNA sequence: TGTGCCAGCAGCTTAGCCGCGGGACCCTCAGAGCAGTACTTC.

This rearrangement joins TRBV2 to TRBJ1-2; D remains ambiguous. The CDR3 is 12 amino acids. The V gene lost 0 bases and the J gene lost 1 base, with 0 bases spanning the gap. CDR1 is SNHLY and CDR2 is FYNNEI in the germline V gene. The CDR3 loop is CASSEANYGYTF. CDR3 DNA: TGTGCCAGCAGTGAAGCTAACTATGGCTACACCTTC.

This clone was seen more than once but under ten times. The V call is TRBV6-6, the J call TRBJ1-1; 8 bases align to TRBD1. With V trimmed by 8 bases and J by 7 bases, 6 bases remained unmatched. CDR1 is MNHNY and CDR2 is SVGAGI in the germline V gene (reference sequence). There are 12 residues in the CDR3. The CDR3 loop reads CASLTGEGEAFF. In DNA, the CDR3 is TGTGCCAGCTTGACAGGGGAAGGTGAAGCTTTCTTT.

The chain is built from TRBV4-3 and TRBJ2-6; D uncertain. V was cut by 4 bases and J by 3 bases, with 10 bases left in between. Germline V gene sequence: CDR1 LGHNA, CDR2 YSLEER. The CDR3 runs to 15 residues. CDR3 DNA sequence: TGCGCCAGCAGCCCACGGAGCCTTGGGGCCAACGTCCTGACTTTC. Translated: CASSPRSLGANVLTF.

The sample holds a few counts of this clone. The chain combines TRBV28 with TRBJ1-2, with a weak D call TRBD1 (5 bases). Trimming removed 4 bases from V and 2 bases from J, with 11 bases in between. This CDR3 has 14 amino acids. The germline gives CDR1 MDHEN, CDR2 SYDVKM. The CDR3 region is CASSSGRINYGYTF. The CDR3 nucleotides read TGTGCCAGCAGTTCGGGACGAATAAACTATGGCTACACCTTC.

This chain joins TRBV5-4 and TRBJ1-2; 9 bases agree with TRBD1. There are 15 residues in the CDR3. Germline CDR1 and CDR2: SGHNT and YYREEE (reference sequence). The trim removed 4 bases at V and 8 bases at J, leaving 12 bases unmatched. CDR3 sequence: CASSHPGQGVGGYTF. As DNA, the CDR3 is TGTGCCAGCAGCCATCCGGGACAGGGAGTGGGAGGCTACACCTTC.

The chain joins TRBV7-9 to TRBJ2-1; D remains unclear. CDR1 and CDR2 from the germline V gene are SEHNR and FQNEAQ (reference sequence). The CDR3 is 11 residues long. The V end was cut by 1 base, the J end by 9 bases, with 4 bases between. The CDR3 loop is CASSLELEQFF. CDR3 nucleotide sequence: TGTGCCAGCAGCTTAGAACTTGAGCAGTTCTTC.

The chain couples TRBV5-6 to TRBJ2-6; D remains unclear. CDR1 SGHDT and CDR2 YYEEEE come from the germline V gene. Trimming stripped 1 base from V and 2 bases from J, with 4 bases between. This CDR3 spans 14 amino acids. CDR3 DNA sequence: TGTGCCAGCAGCTTGCCCCCTGGGGCCAACGTCCTGACTTTC. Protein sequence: CASSLPPGANVLTF.

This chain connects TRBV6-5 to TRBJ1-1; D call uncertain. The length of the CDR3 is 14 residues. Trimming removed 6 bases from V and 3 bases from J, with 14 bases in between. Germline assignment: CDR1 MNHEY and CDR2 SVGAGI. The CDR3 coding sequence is TGTGCCAGCAGCCGACGAACGACTTACACTGAAGCTTTCTTT. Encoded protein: CASSRRTTYTEAFF.

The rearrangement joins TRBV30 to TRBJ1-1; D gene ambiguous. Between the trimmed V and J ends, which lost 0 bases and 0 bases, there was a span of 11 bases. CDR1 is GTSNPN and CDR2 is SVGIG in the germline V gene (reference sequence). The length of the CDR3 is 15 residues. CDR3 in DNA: TGTGCCTGGAGTGTCCGGCAGACCATGAACACTGAAGCTTTCTTT. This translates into CAWSVRQTMNTEAFF.

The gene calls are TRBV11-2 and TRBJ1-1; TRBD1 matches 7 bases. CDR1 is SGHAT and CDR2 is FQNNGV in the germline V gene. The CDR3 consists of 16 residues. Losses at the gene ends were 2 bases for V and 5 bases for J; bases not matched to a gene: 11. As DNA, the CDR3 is TGTGCCAGCAGCTTAAGGTCAGCGACAGGGAGGACTGAAGCTTTCTTT. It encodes CASSLRSATGRTEAFF.